This entry concerns a single T cell receptor (beta chain). The antigen is undetermined. Indicated treatment: roughly 10-day PBMC culture with coronavirus spike peptide pools or control peptides (ViraFEST assay). Those CD4+ T cells from the unexposed donor predate the COVID-19 pandemic (2011-2018). ViraFEST relied on peptide pools to expand antigen-specific T cells; the TCRs were sequenced afterward. Sequenced with the Oncomine TCR Beta short-read assay was DNA taken from cultured CD4+ T cells. Using the QIAamp micro DNA kit, genomic DNA was extracted from the CD4+ T cells that had been cultured. TCRdb itself ran the PCR reads through MiXCR, one entry per CDR3 protein. The sample contains approximately 11,000 distinct CDR3 sequences, approximately 37% of which appear only once. This entry comes from a study of vaccination and CD4 T cells after COVID-19. Study-level information: Ranging from 14 to 241, the interval between dose two and post-vaccine sampling had a median of about ten weeks. Stimulation used overlapping spike peptides from SARS-CoV-2, HCoV-NL63, HCoV-OC43 and HCoV-229E.

V lost 6 bases to trimming and J lost 1 base; unmatched junction nucleotides: 9. CDR3 size: 17 residues. Germline V gene data show CDR1 as MNHEY and CDR2 as SMNVEV (reference sequence). The receptor's source is a human donor in good health. Sequencing was performed on CD4+ T cells from blood, cultured in vitro. This chain uses TRBV27 with TRBJ2-2; 9 positions agree with TRBD1. The CDR3 DNA reads as TGTGCCAGCAGCGCTAACCCGGGACAGGGGAACACCGGGGAGCTGTTTTTT. It specifies CASSANPGQGNTGELFF.